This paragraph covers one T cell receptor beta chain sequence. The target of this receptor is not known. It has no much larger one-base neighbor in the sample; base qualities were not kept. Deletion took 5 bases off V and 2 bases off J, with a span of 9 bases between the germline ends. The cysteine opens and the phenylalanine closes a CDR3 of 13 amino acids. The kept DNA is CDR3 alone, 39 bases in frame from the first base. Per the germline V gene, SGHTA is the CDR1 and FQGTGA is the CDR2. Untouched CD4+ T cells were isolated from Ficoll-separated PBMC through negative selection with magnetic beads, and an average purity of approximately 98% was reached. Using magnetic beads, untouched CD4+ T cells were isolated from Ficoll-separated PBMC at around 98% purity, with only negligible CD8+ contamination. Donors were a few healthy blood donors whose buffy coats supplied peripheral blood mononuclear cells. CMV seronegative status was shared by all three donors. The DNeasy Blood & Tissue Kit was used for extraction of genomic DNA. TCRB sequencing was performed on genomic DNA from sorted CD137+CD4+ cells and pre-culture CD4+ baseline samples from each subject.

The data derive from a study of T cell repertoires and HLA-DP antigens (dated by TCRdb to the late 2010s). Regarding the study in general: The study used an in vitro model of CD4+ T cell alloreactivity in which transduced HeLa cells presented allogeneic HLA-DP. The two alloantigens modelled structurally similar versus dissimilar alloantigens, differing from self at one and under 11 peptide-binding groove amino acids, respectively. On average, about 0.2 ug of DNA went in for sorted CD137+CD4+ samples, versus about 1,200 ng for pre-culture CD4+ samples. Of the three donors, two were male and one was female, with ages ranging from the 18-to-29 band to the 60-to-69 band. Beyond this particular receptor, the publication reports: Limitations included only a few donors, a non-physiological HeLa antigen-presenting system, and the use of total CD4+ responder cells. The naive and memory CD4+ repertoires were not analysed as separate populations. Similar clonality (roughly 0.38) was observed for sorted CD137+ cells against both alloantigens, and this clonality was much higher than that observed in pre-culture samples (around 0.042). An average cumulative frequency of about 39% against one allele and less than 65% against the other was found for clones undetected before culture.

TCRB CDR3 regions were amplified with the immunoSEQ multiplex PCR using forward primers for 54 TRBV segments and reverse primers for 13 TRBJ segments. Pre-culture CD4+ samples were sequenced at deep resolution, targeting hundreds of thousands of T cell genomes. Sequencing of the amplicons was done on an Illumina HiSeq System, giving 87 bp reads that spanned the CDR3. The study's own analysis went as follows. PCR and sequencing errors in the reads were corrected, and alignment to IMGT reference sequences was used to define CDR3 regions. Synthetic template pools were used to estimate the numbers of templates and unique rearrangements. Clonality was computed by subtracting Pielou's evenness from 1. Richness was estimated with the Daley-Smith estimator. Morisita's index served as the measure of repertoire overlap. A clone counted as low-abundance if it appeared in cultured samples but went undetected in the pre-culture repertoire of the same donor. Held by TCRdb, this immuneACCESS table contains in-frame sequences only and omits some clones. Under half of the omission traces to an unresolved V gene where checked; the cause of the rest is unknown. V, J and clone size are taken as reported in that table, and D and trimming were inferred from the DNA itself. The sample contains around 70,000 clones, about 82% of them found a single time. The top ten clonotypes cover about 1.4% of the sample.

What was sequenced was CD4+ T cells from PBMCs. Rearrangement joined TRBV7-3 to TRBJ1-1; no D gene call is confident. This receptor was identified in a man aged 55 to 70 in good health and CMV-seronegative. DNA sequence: TGTGCCAGCAGCCAATCACCCAACACTGAAGCTTTCTTT. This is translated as CASSQSPNTEAFF. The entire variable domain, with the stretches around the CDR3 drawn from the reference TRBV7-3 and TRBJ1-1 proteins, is GAGVSQTPSNKVTEKGKYVELRCDPISGHTALYWYRQSLGQGPEFLIYFQGTGAADDSGLPNDRFFAVRPEGSVSTLKIQRTERGDSAVYLCASSQSPNTEAFFGQGTRLTVV.